Presented here are 12 T cell receptor beta chains from one specimen sequenced in a study of shared clonotypes between healthy human individuals. The data were produced by immunoSEQ multiplex PCR, yet TCRdb's version contains in-frame clones alone and is incomplete. The sample lists approximately 2,300,000 clones; approximately 90% were seen once. Sequenced sample: naive CD4+ T cells from PBMCs. Subset reported: CD45RA+ positively selected. These receptors came from a man aged 18 to 35 in good health. Some clones in this sample may be carry-over from other donors' samples.

About this clone itself: Other nucleotide sequences from this sample produce the same CDR3. This sequence joins TRBV20-1 and TRBJ1-1; D remains unclear. The V end was cut by 6 bases, the J end by 6 bases, with 8 bases between. The CDR3 consists of 10 residues. Per germline, CDR1 DFQATT and CDR2 SNEGSKA (reference sequence). The CDR3 DNA is TGCAGTGCCCCGAGGGCTGAAGCTTTCTTT. This codes for CSAPRAEAFF.

The genes are TRBV5-1 and TRBJ1-4; tentatively, D is TRBD1 (5 bases). V lost 0 bases to trimming and J lost 0 bases, with 12 bases between them. Germline assignment: CDR1 SGHRS and CDR2 YFSETQ. This CDR3 has 17 amino acids. The DNA of the CDR3 is TGCGCCAGCAGCTTGGAGCGGGGGGGTGCAACTAATGAAAAACTGTTTTTT. Residues: CASSLERGGATNEKLFF.

The rearrangement links TRBV18 to TRBJ2-7; either TRBD1 or TRBD2 may supply D (6 bases each). This CDR3 region has 14 residues. Germline loops: CDR1 KGHSH, CDR2 LQKENI. The V end was cut by 2 bases, the J end by 6 bases, with 14 bases between. Here the CDR3 DNA reads TGTGCCAGCTCACCATCCCCCGGGGGCTCCGAGCAGTACTTC. This sequence encodes CASSPSPGGSEQYF.

This chain links TRBV10-3 with TRBJ2-5; weak D call: TRBD2 (7 bases). Germline V lookup: CDR1 ENHRY, CDR2 SYGVKD. Trimming took 3 bases from V and 4 from J, leaving 18 bases between them. The CDR3 extends over 16 amino acids. CDR3 sequence: CAISDPVRGEGETQYF. Written as DNA, the CDR3 is TGTGCCATCAGTGACCCAGTTAGGGGGGAGGGAGAGACCCAGTACTTC.

The chain uses TRBV7-9 and TRBJ1-4; TRBD1 matches 8 bases. With V trimmed by 11 bases and J by 5 bases, 7 bases remained unmatched. Germline V CDR1 and CDR2: SEHNR, FQNEAQ (reference sequence). The CDR3 is made up of 13 amino acids. CDR3 loop: CAYRGQANEKLFF. The CDR3 DNA sequence: TGTGCCTACAGGGGACAGGCGAATGAAAAACTGTTTTTT.

V is TRBV5-1 and J is TRBJ2-1, with 8 bases that match TRBD2. CDR3 size: 18 residues. Germline trimming cut 4 bases from V and 0 bases from J; bases unmatched to any gene: 12. Germline V lookup: CDR1 SGHRS, CDR2 YFSETQ. CDR3 residues: CASSARGSGSGSYNEQFF. DNA for the CDR3: TGCGCCAGCAGCGCCCGGGGGAGCGGGAGTGGCTCCTACAATGAGCAGTTCTTC.

The chain links TRBV18 to TRBJ2-7; maybe TRBD2 (7 bases). The CDR3 totals 16 residues. Germline V gene lookup returns CDR1 KGHSH and CDR2 LQKENI. V lost 4 bases and J 2 bases, leaving 18 bases between the germline ends. The CDR3 protein is CASSQKGGQRTYEQYF. In DNA form, the CDR3 reads TGTGCCAGCTCACAAAAGGGGGGGCAGAGGACCTACGAGCAGTACTTC. The entire variable domain, with the rest obtained from reference TRBV18 and TRBJ2-7, is as follows: NAGVMQNPRHLVRRRGQEARLRCSPMKGHSHVYWYRQLPEEGLKFMVYLQKENIIDESGMPKERFSAEFPKEGPSILRIQQVVRGDSAAYFCASSQKGGQRTYEQYFGPGTRLTVT.

The chain joins TRBV5-1 to TRBJ2-4; no clear D gene. The CDR3 is made up of 14 amino acids. Trimming removed 4 bases from V and 4 bases from J, with 12 bases in between. Per the germline V gene, CDR1 is SGHRS and CDR2 is YFSETQ. The CDR3 bases are TGCGCCAGCAGCGAATCGGACGGGAAAAACATTCAGTACTTC. Translating gives CASSESDGKNIQYF.

The rearrangement uses TRBV19 and TRBJ1-2; TRBD1 agrees at 7 bases. Germline lookup yields CDR1 LNHDA and CDR2 SQIVND (reference sequence). The CDR3 consists of 15 residues. The junction had 9 bases not matched to a gene; V was cut back by 8 bases and J by 0 bases. This CDR3 reads CASHGDSPPNYGYTF. In DNA, the CDR3 is TGTGCCAGTCATGGGGACAGCCCTCCTAACTATGGCTACACCTTC.

The V and J genes are TRBV11-2 and TRBJ2-2; 7 bases are a match to TRBD2. V trimming: 5 bases; J trimming: 6 bases; junction bases outside the gene matches: 9. This CDR3 region has 15 residues. CDR1 SGHAT and CDR2 FQNNGV come from the germline V gene. The CDR3 bases are TGTGCCAGCAGCCCCGGTCGGGGGGTAGCCGGGGAGCTGTTTTTT. The encoded protein is CASSPGRGVAGELFF.

The rearrangement joins TRBV7-9 to TRBJ2-7; D may be TRBD1 or TRBD2 (5 bases each). The V gene's germline CDR1 is SEHNR and CDR2 FQNEAQ (reference sequence). The V end lost 1 base, the J end lost 3 bases, and 19 bases lay between the germline ends. The CDR3 is made up of 17 amino acids. In DNA form, the CDR3 reads TGTGCCAGCAGCTTAGTCGGGACGGCACAAAGCCACTACGAGCAGTACTTC. As protein: CASSLVGTAQSHYEQYF.

This clone was recorded only once. The chain couples TRBV30 to TRBJ1-4; 10 bases are shared with TRBD1. CDR3 length equals 15 residues. J gave up 5 bases and V 0 bases, and 3 bases lay outside the gene matches. Germline V gene sequence: CDR1 GTSNPN, CDR2 SVGIG (reference sequence). CDR3 sequence: CAWSVWGQGNEKLFF. The CDR3 DNA follows: TGTGCCTGGAGTGTTTGGGGACAGGGGAATGAAAAACTGTTTTTT. Combining the CDR3 with reference TRBV30 and TRBJ1-4 gives the whole variable domain SQTIHQWPATLVQPVGSPLSLECTVEGTSNPNLYWYRQAAGRGLQLLFYSVGIGQISSEVPQNLSASRPQDRQFILSSKKLLLSDSGFYLCAWSVWGQGNEKLFFGSGTQLSVL.